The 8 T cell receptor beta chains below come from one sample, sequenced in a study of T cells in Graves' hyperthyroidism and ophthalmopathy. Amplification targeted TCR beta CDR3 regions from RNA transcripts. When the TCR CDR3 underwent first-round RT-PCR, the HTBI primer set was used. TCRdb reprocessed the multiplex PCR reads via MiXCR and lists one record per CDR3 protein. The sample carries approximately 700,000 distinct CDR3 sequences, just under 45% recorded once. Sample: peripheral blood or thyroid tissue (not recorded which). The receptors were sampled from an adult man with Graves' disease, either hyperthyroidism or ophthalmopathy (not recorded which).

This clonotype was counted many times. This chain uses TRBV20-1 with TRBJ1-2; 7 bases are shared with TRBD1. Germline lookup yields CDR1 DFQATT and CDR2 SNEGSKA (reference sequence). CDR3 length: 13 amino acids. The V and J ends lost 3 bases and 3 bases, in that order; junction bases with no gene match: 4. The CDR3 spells CSASSDRDYGYTF. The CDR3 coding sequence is TGCAGTGCTAGTTCCGACAGGGACTATGGCTACACCTTC.

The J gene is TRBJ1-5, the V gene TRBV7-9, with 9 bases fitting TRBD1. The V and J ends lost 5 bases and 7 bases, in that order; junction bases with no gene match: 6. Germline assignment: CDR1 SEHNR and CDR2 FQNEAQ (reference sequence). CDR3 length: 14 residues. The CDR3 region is CASSLGTGKQPQHF. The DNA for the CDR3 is TGTGCCAGCAGCCTCGGGACAGGGAAACAGCCCCAGCATTTT.

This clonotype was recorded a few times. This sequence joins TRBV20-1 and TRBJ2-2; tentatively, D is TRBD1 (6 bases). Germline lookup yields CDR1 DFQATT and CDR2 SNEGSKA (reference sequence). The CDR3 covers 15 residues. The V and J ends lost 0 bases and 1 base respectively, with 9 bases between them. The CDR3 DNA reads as TGCAGTGCTAGAGATCGGGGACAGAACACCGGGGAGCTGTTTTTT. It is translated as CSARDRGQNTGELFF.

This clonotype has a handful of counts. CDR3 sequence reads: CSARDWTGVSYEQYF. CDR3 in DNA: TGCAGTGCTAGAGATTGGACAGGGGTCTCCTACGAGCAGTACTTC. The chain joins TRBV20-1 to TRBJ2-7; 9 bases agree with TRBD1. Germline trimming cut 0 bases from V and 0 bases from J; bases unmatched to any gene: 3. This CDR3 is built from 15 residues. Germline V gene sequence: CDR1 DFQATT, CDR2 SNEGSKA (reference sequence).

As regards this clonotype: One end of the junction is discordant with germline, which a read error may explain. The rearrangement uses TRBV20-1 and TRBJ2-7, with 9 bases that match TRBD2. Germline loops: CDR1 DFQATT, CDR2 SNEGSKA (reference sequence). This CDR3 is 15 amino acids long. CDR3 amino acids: CSANSGSSASYGQYF. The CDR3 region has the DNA TGCAGTGCCAATAGCGGGAGCAGTGCCTCCTACGGGCAGTACTTC.

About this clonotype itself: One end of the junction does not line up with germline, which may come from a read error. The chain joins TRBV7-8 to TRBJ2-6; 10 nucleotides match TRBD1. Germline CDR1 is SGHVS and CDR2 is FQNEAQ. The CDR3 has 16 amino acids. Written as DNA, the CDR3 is TGTGCCAGCAGCTTAAGATCGGGGACAGGGGCCAGCGTCCTGACTTTC. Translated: CASSLRSGTGASVLTF. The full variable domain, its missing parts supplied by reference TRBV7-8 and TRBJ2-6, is GAGVSQSPRYKVAKRGQDVALRCDPISGHVSLFWYQQALGQGPEFLTYFQNEAQLDKSGLPSDRFFAERPEGSVSTLKIQRTQQEDSAVYLCASSLRSGTGASVLTFGAGSRLTVL.

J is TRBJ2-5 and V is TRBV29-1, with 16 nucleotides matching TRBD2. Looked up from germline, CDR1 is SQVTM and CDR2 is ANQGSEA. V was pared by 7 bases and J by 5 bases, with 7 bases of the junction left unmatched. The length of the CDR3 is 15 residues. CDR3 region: CSGEGLAGGPETQYF. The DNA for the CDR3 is TGCAGCGGTGAGGGACTAGCGGGGGGGCCGGAGACCCAGTACTTC.

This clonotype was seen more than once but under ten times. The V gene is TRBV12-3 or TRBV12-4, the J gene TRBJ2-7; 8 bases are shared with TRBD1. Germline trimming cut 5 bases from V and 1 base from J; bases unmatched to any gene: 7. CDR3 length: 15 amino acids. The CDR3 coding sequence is TGTGCCAGCAGTAGGAGGACAGGGAGGTCCTACGAGCAGTACTTC. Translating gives CASSRRTGRSYEQYF.